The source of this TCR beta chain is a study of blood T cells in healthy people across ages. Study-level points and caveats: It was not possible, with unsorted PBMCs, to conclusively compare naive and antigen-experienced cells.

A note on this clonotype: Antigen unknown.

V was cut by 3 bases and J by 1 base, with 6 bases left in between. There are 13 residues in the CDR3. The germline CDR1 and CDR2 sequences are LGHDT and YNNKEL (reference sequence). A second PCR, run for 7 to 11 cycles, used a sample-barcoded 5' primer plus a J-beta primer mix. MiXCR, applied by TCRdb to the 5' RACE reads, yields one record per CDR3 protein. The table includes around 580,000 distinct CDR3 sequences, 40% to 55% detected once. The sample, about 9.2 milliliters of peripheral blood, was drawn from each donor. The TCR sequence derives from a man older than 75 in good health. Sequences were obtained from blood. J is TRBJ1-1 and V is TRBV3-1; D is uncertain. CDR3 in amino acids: CASSHQRNTEAFF. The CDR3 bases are TGTGCCAGCAGCCACCAGAGGAACACTGAAGCTTTCTTT.